This T cell receptor beta chain was sequenced during a study of T cell repertoires in cytomegalovirus infection. From germline, CDR1 is MDHEN and CDR2 SYDVKM. V shed 2 bases, J shed 0 bases, and the junction held 12 bases outside the gene matches. This CDR3 has 20 residues. TCRdb passed the reads through MiXCR, listing each CDR3 protein once. The sample has about 530,000 distinct CDR3 sequences; 26% are singletons. This sequence was found in a human donor in good health (CMV status not recorded). Some clones in this sample may be carry-over from other donors' samples. The sample consisted of PBMCs. The chain is built from TRBV28 and TRBJ2-4, with TRBD2 matching 11 bases. The CDR3 spells CASSLRRTSGLLLAKNIQYF. Here the CDR3 DNA reads TGTGCCAGCAGTTTAAGACGGACTAGCGGGTTACTACTAGCCAAAAACATTCAGTACTTC.